The rows below give T cell receptor beta chains drawn from one sample of a study of CD8 T cells in Susac syndrome. TCRdb reprocessed the immunoSEQ multiplex PCR reads via MiXCR and lists one record per CDR3 protein. Of about 200,000 distinct CDR3 sequences listed, 90% to 95% were seen once; the top ten hold about 0.095%. What was sequenced was CD4+ T cells from PBMCs. The source is a human donor in good health. Both conserved end residues are part of each CDR3. Each record gives: clone size, D gene, J gene, V gene, CDR3 protein, CDR3 DNA. D genes are given only for firm matches. Some rows have no size entry. The others give once, few or many, or a class for an expanded clone.

>.|TRBD1|TRBJ2-5|TRBV12-3/TRBV12-4
CASSPTGVEGTQYF
TGTGCCAGCAGCCCGACAGGGGTCGAGGGGACCCAGTACTTC
>.|TRBD2|TRBJ2-1|TRBV18
CASSLAGDPYNEQFF
TGTGCCAGCTCATTAGCGGGAGATCCCTACAATGAGCAGTTCTTC
>.|TRBD1|TRBJ1-1|TRBV4-1
CASSQAGTVNTEVFF
TGCGCCAGCAGCCAAGCCGGGACAGTGAACACTGAAGTTTTCTTT
>.|.|TRBJ2-3|TRBV7-3
CASSLRYSTDTQYF
TGTGCCAGCAGCTTACGGTACAGCACAGATACGCAGTATTTT
>.|TRBD1|TRBJ2-7|TRBV3-1
CASSPWDSSYEQYF
TGTGCCAGCAGCCCCTGGGACAGCTCCTACGAGCAGTACTTC
>.|.|TRBJ1-2|TRBV2
CASNDRRNYGYTF
TGTGCCAGCAACGACAGGAGGAACTATGGCTACACCTTC
>.|TRBD1|TRBJ1-6|TRBV20-1
CSARADRGSYNSPLHF
TGCAGTGCTAGAGCTGACAGGGGTTCCTATAATTCACCCCTCCACTTT
>.|.|TRBJ1-1|TRBV27
CASSDRHMNTEAFF
TGTGCCAGCAGCGACAGACACATGAACACTGAAGCTTTCTTT
>.|.|TRBJ2-3|TRBV20-1
CSAPQVEVGTDTQYF
TGCAGTGCTCCCCAGGTGGAGGTTGGCACAGATACGCAGTATTTT
>.|.|TRBJ2-3|TRBV7-8
CASSLVRTVGDTQYF
TGTGCCAGCAGCTTAGTTCGCACAGTCGGAGATACGCAGTATTTT
>.|.|TRBJ2-3|TRBV7-3
CASSWAVEDTQYF
TGTGCCAGCAGCTGGGCAGTAGAAGATACGCAGTATTTT
>.|.|TRBJ2-7|TRBV29-1
CSVADPITYEQYF
TGCAGCGTTGCGGACCCTATTACCTACGAGCAGTACTTC
>.|.|TRBJ1-1|TRBV7-8
CASMRMTGEAFF
TGTGCCAGCATGAGGATGACAGGAGAAGCTTTCTTT
>.|.|TRBJ1-1|TRBV5-1
CASSSRRETEAFF
TGCGCCAGCAGCTCAAGGAGGGAGACTGAAGCTTTCTTT
>.|TRBD2|TRBJ2-5|TRBV6-6
CASSYGTSGLQETQYF
TGTGCCAGCAGTTACGGAACTAGCGGCCTTCAAGAGACCCAGTACTTC
>.|TRBD1|TRBJ1-1|TRBV3-1
CASSQPDRVSEAFF
TGTGCCAGCAGCCAACCCGACAGGGTCTCTGAAGCTTTCTTT
>.|.|TRBJ2-2|TRBV9
CASSPVGGTGELFF
TGTGCCAGCAGCCCAGTTGGAGGGACCGGGGAGCTGTTTTTT
>.|.|TRBJ2-1|TRBV12-5
CASGLPNEQFF
TGTGCTAGTGGGTTACCCAATGAGCAGTTCTTC
>.|.|TRBJ2-1|TRBV30
CAWSPTSGGGDRDEQFF
TGTGCCTGGAGTCCTACCTCGGGGGGCGGGGATCGGGATGAGCAGTTCTTC
>.|.|TRBJ2-6|TRBV27
CASSLKVSGANVLTF
TGTGCCAGCAGTTTGAAGGTCTCTGGGGCCAACGTCCTGACTTTC
>.|.|TRBJ1-1|TRBV4-3
CASSLMGVGGTEAFF
TGCGCCAGCAGCCTTATGGGGGTAGGGGGGACTGAAGCTTTCTTT
>once|.|TRBJ1-5|TRBV29-1
CSVVTDYSNQPQHF
TGCAGCGTTGTGACAGACTATAGCAATCAGCCCCAGCATTTT
>few|.|TRBJ2-3|TRBV7-2
CATRSTDTQYF
TGTGCCACCCGGAGCACAGATACGCAGTATTTT
>.|.|TRBJ1-2|TRBV18
CASSHPPLVYTF
TGTGCCAGCTCACATCCCCCACTCGTTTACACCTTC
>.|TRBD1|TRBJ1-1|TRBV6-6
CASGTGASNTEAFF
TGTGCCAGTGGGACAGGGGCTTCGAACACTGAAGCTTTCTTT
>.|.|TRBJ1-1|TRBV29-1
CSVERAGARTEAFF
TGCAGCGTTGAACGGGCAGGGGCAAGGACTGAAGCTTTCTTT
>.|.|TRBJ1-5|TRBV19
CASSISRDNYQPQHF
TGTGCCAGTAGTATAAGTCGGGACAATTATCAGCCCCAGCATTTT
>.|.|TRBJ2-1|TRBV20-1
CSARGRDWNNEQFF
TGCAGTGCTAGAGGCCGGGACTGGAACAATGAGCAGTTCTTC
>.|.|TRBJ2-3|TRBV5-1
CASSSLQDTDTQYF
TGCGCCAGCAGCTCACTCCAGGACACAGATACGCAGTATTTT
>.|TRBD2|TRBJ2-5|TRBV2
CASIKDGRYQETQYF
TGTGCCAGCATCAAGGACGGGAGGTACCAAGAGACCCAGTACTTC